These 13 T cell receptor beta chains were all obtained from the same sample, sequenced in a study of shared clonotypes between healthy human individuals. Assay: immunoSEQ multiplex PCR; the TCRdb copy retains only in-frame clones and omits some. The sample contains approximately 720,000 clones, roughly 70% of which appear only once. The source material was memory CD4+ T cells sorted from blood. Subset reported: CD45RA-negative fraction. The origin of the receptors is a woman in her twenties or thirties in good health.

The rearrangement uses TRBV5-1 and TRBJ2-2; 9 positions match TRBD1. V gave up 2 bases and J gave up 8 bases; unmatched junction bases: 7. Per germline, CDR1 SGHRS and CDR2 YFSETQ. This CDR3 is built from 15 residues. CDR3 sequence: CASSLTQGAVGELFF. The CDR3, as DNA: TGCGCCAGCAGCTTAACACAGGGGGCAGTAGGGGAGCTGTTTTTT.

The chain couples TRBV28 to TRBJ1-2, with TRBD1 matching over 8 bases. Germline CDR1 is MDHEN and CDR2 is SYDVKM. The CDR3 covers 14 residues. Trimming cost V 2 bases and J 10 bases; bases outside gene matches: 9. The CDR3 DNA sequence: TGTGCCAGCAGTTTACAGGGGGCTTCGGGAATCTACACCTTC. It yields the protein CASSLQGASGIYTF.

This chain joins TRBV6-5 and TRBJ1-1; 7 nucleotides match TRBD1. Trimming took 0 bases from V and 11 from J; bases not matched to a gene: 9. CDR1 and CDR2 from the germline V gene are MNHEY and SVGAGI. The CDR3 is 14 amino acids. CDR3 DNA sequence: TGTGCCAGCAGTTACTCGGAGTTGACAGGGAATGCTTTCTTT. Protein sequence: CASSYSELTGNAFF.

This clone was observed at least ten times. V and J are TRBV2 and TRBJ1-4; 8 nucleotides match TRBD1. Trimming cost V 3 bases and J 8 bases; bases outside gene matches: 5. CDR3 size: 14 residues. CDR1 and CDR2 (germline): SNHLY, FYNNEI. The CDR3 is CASSDRTGLEKLFF. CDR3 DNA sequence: TGTGCCAGCAGTGACCGGACAGGGTTGGAAAAACTGTTTTTT.

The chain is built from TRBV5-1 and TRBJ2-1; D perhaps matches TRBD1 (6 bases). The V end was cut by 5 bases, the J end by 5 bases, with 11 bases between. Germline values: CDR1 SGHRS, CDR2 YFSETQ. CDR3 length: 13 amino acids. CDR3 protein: CASRDSINNEQFF. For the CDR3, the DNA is TGCGCCAGCAGGGACAGTATCAACAATGAGCAGTTCTTC.

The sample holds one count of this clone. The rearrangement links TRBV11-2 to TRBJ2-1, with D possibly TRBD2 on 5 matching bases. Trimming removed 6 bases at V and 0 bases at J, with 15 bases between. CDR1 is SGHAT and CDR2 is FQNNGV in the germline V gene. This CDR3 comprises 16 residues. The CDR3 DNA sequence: TGTGCCAGCAGGTCCCCGGGGTGGAGCTCCTACAATGAGCAGTTCTTC. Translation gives CASRSPGWSSYNEQFF.

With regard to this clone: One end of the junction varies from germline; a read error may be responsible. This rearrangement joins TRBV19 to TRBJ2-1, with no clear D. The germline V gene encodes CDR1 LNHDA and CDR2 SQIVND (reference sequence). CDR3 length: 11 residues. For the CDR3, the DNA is TGTGCTAGTAGTGGGGTTCGTGAGCAGTTCTTC. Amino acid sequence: CASSGVREQFF.

This CDR3 reads CASSLWTGDLYF. CDR3 sequence (DNA): TGTGCCAGCAGTTTGTGGACAGGGGATTTGTACTTC. The chain has TRBV6-1 and TRBJ2-7; TRBD1 matches 9 bases. CDR1 MNHNS and CDR2 SASEGT come from the germline V gene. The CDR3 has 12 amino acids. V lost 5 bases, J lost 12 bases, and 8 bases stayed unmatched.

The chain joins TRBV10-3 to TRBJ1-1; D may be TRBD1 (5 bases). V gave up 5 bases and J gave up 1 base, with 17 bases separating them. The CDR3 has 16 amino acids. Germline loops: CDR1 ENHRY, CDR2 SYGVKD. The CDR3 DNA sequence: TGTGCCATCAGTCCGAACGAGGGGTTCGGGAACACTGAAGCTTTCTTT. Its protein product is CAISPNEGFGNTEAFF.

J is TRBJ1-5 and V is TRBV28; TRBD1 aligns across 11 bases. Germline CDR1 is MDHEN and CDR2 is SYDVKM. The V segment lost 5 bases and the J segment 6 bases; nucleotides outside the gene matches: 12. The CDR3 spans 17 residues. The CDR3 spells CASSPGTGGMVGQPQHF. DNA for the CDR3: TGTGCCAGCAGTCCGGGGACAGGGGGGATGGTGGGTCAGCCCCAGCATTTT.

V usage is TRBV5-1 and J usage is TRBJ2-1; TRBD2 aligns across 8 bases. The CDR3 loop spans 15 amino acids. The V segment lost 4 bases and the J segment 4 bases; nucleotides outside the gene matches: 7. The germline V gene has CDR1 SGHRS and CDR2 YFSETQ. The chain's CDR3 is CASSQDTSGYNEQFF. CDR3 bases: TGCGCCAGCAGCCAGGATACTAGCGGATACAATGAGCAGTTCTTC.

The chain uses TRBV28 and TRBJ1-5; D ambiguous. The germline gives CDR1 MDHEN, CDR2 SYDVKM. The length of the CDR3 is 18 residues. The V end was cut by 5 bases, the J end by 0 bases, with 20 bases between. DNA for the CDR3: TGTGCCAGCAGTGCCTTACGCCCCCGGGATTATAGCAATCAGCCCCAGCATTTT. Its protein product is CASSALRPRDYSNQPQHF.

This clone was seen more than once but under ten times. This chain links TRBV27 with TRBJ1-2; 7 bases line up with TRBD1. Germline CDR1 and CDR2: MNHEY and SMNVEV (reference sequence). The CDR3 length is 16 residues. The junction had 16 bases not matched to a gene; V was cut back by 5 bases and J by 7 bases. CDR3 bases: TGTGCCAGCAGTCCGATGGCCGGACAGGTGGGCGCTGGCTACACCTTC. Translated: CASSPMAGQVGAGYTF.